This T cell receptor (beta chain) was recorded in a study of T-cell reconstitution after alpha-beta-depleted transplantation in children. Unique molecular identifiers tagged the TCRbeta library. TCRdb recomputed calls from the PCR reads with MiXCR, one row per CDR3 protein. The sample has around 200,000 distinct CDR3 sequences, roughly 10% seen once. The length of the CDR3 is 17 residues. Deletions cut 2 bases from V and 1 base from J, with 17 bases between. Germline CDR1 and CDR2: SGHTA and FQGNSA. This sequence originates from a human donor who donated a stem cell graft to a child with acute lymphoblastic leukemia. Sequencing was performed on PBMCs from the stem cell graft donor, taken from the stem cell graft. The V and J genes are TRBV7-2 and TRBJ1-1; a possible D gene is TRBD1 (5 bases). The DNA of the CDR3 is TGTGCCAGCAGCTTATCGATGCAGGGAGGGTGGAACACTGAAGCTTTCTTT. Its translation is CASSLSMQGGWNTEAFF.